The 3 T cell receptor beta chains in this list originate from one sample, sequenced in a study of CD8+ T cells in alopecia areata (dated by TCRdb to the late 2010s). Receptors were amplified or captured by the immunoSEQ multiplex PCR assay. For TCR sequencing, RNA was extracted from every sample and reverse transcribed into cDNA to serve as template. TCRdb limited this immuneACCESS table to in-frame rearrangements with V and J called. A share of clones is missing; checked studies link under half to unresolved V genes, and the rest is unexplained. For this sample the table gives 150,000 or so clones, of which around 47% were detected only once. The top ten clonotypes cover more than 6.5% of the sample. Sequenced input: CD4+ T cells sorted from blood. The receptors here all came from a human donor with alopecia areata.

The V gene is TRBV6-5, the J gene TRBJ1-1; D is perhaps TRBD1 (5 bases). The CDR3 covers 12 residues. Trimming stripped 0 bases from V and 8 bases from J, with 7 bases between. Per the germline V gene, CDR1 is MNHEY and CDR2 is SVGAGI. The CDR3 coding sequence is TGTGCCAGCAGTTACTCAAGGGGAGAAGCTTTCTTT. Its protein is CASSYSRGEAFF.

The V and J genes are TRBV9 and TRBJ2-5; D is undetermined. V was cut by 1 base and J by 0 bases, with 10 bases left in between. The CDR3 is 15 amino acids. Germline lookup yields CDR1 SGDLS and CDR2 YYNGEE. This chain's CDR3 is CASSVFGVNQETQYF. The CDR3 nucleotides read TGTGCCAGCAGCGTATTTGGGGTAAACCAAGAGACCCAGTACTTC.

The V and J genes are TRBV7-9 and TRBJ2-6; D gene uncertain. V lost 5 bases to trimming and J lost 0 bases, with 8 bases between them. Looked up from germline, CDR1 is SEHNR and CDR2 is FQNEAQ (reference sequence). The CDR3 totals 15 residues. The CDR3, as DNA: TGTGCCAGCAGCCCCGGCAGCTCTGGGGCCAACGTCCTGACTTTC. This gives the protein CASSPGSSGANVLTF. Filled out from reference TRBV7-9 and TRBJ2-6, the complete variable domain reads DTGVSQNPRHKITKRGQNVTFRCDPISEHNRLYWYRQTLGQGPEFLTYFQNEAQLEKSRLLSDRFSAERPKGSFSTLEIQRTEQGDSAMYLCASSPGSSGANVLTFGAGSRLTVL.